The 16 T cell receptor beta chains given below trace back to one sample, sequenced in a study of naive and memory T cell subsets. Overall study findings and caveats: Possibly reflecting memory cells re-expressing CD45RA, a few larger clonotypes occurred in naive repertoires, especially CD8.

Two oligonucleotides, mixed equimolar, formed the beta constant-region primer covering TRBC1 and TRBC2. Ligated cDNA was amplified by four rounds of PCR with nested alpha and beta constant-region primers and SP2. MiXCR, run by TCRdb on the UMI-ligation and nested PCR reads, gives a single entry per CDR3 protein. The data contain 140,000 to 150,000 distinct CDR3 sequences, 20% to 25% of them seen just once; the ten biggest clones take up less than 0.13%. The antigens these receptors bind are not known. The sequenced sample was naive CD4+ T cells from blood. The receptors derive from a human donor in good health.

This chain connects TRBV11-2 to TRBJ2-1; D is unclear. Trimming cost V 5 bases and J 10 bases, with 12 bases left between them. Germline V gene sequence: CDR1 SGHAT, CDR2 FQNNGV. CDR3 length equals 12 residues. CDR3 residues: CASSHDKLEQFF. The DNA of the CDR3 is TGTGCCAGCAGCCACGACAAGCTGGAGCAGTTCTTC.

This clonotype was observed many times. V is TRBV14 and J is TRBJ1-1; a possible D gene is TRBD1 (6 bases). This CDR3 has 13 amino acids. Trimming removed 9 bases from V and 5 bases from J, with 16 bases in between. Germline-derived CDR1 and CDR2 are SGHDN and FVKESK. The CDR3 is CASSPTGRTEAFF. The CDR3, as DNA: TGTGCCAGTTCGCCCACAGGGAGGACTGAAGCTTTCTTT.

The chain links TRBV5-1 to TRBJ1-6; D is perhaps TRBD1 (5 bases). The V gene lost 4 bases and the J gene lost 8 bases, with 22 bases spanning the gap. Germline-derived CDR1 and CDR2 are SGHRS and YFSETQ. This CDR3 is built from 17 residues. In DNA form, the CDR3 reads TGCGCCAGCAGCATAGGTAATGGACACGGTTTGGATTCACCCCTCCACTTT. It codes for CASSIGNGHGLDSPLHF.

This clonotype came up a few times. The chain carries TRBV18 and TRBJ2-1, with TRBD2 matching 16 bases. This CDR3 comprises 21 residues. V shed 4 bases and J 4 bases; nucleotides not matched to a gene: 16. Germline loops: CDR1 KGHSH, CDR2 LQKENI. CDR3 sequence (DNA): TGTGCCAGCTCACAATTAGGGACTAGCGGGAGGGCCCCGCGATTTTACAATGAGCAGTTCTTC. This sequence encodes CASSQLGTSGRAPRFYNEQFF.

The chain recombines TRBV19 with TRBJ1-3; no firm D call. CDR3 length: 11 residues. Trimming took off 10 bases at V and 0 bases at J, with 4 bases between the two ends. Germline V gene sequence: CDR1 LNHDA, CDR2 SQIVND (reference sequence). The DNA for the CDR3 is TGTGCCACCGGCTCTGGAAACACCATATATTTT. Amino acids: CATGSGNTIYF.

This clonotype was found a few times. For the CDR3, the DNA is TGCGCCAGCAGCCCTCCGGGGCAGACTAATGAAAAACTGTTTTTT. Translating it yields CASSPPGQTNEKLFF. The genes are TRBV4-1 and TRBJ1-4; TRBD1 is a possible D gene (5 bases). V gave up 4 bases and J gave up 2 bases, with 11 bases separating them. CDR3 length: 15 residues. Germline CDR1 MGHRA, CDR2 YSYEKL.

The chain joins TRBV20-1 to TRBJ2-7; D not resolved. Trimming took 2 bases from V and 3 from J, leaving 14 bases between them. The CDR3 spans 14 residues. Germline V lookup: CDR1 DFQATT, CDR2 SNEGSKA (reference sequence). The CDR3 region has the DNA TGCAGTGCTAGACGAGGCGCATTCAACTACGAGCAGTACTTC. Translating gives CSARRGAFNYEQYF.

In this sample, this clonotype turned up a few times. The J gene is TRBJ1-1, the V gene TRBV12-3 or TRBV12-4, with a weak D call TRBD1 (5 bases). CDR3 length: 13 amino acids. V lost 8 bases and J lost 4, with 14 bases in between. The CDR3 DNA sequence: TGTGCCAGCCGCCTCCGGGGGGGCACTGAAGCTTTCTTT. Amino acid sequence: CASRLRGGTEAFF.

This clonotype occurred a few times. V gene TRBV12-3 or TRBV12-4 combines with J gene TRBJ1-5; no definite D call. V was shortened by 3 bases and J by 3 bases, with 12 bases between the two germline ends. The CDR3 is 15 residues long. CDR3 loop: CASSFWQSYNQPQHF. The CDR3 bases are TGTGCCAGCAGTTTCTGGCAGTCGTACAATCAGCCCCAGCATTTT.

This clonotype was counted a few times. The chain joins TRBV19 to TRBJ2-2, with 7 bases fitting TRBD1. J gave up 1 base and V 4 bases, and 3 bases lay outside the gene matches. The CDR3 extends over 15 amino acids. Germline V gives CDR1 LNHDA, CDR2 SQIVND (reference sequence). In DNA, the CDR3 is TGTGCCAGTAGTAGGGACAGTAAGAACACCGGGGAGCTGTTTTTT. This codes for CASSRDSKNTGELFF.

The rearrangement links TRBV27 to TRBJ2-7; 7 nucleotides line up with TRBD1. CDR3 size: 14 residues. The V and J ends lost 3 bases and 3 bases, in that order; junction bases with no gene match: 5. Germline V lookup: CDR1 MNHEY, CDR2 SMNVEV (reference sequence). Written as DNA, the CDR3 is TGTGCCAGCAGTTTTGTGGGACAGAACTACGAGCAGTACTTC. Its translation is CASSFVGQNYEQYF.

This clonotype came up many times. The chain recombines TRBV20-1 with TRBJ2-7; D is ambiguous. The CDR3 covers 10 residues. Trimming left V 5 bases short and J 3 bases short, with 5 bases between. Germline V gene sequence: CDR1 DFQATT, CDR2 SNEGSKA (reference sequence). In DNA form, the CDR3 reads TGCAGTGCTGGGGACTACGAGCAGTACTTC. Encoded protein: CSAGDYEQYF.

This chain connects TRBV7-6 to TRBJ1-2, with D possibly TRBD1 on 5 matching bases. V was trimmed by 1 base and J by 2 bases, leaving 17 bases between them. There are 17 residues in the CDR3. The germline CDR1 and CDR2 sequences are SGHVS and FNYEAQ. DNA for the CDR3: TGTGCCAGCAGCTTAGGTCCCCTGACAGACCTCAACTATGGCTACACCTTC. This encodes CASSLGPLTDLNYGYTF.

This rearrangement joins TRBV27 to TRBJ1-5; 7 positions agree with TRBD1. The V and J ends lost 8 bases and 5 bases, in that order; junction bases with no gene match: 3. Per germline, CDR1 MNHEY and CDR2 SMNVEV (reference sequence). This CDR3 spans 12 amino acids. CDR3 loop: CASGQGDQPQHF. The CDR3 nucleotides are TGTGCCAGCGGGCAGGGGGATCAGCCCCAGCATTTT.

The genes are TRBV18 and TRBJ1-1; no firm D call. The V end lost 6 bases, the J end lost 5 bases, and 13 bases lay between the germline ends. There are 13 residues in the CDR3. CDR1 and CDR2 from the germline V gene are KGHSH and LQKENI. The CDR3 DNA follows: TGTGCCAGCTCCCCAGGAGGGCAGACTGAAGCTTTCTTT. It is translated as CASSPGGQTEAFF.

The chain combines TRBV12-3 or TRBV12-4 with TRBJ2-3; TRBD1 or TRBD2 may be the D gene (5 bases each). CDR3 length equals 14 residues. The germline V and J ends were trimmed by 0 bases and 4 bases, with 8 bases remaining between them. As DNA, the CDR3 is TGTGCCAGCAGTTTAGCGGGGGTGGCAGATACGCAGTATTTT. Encoded protein: CASSLAGVADTQYF.